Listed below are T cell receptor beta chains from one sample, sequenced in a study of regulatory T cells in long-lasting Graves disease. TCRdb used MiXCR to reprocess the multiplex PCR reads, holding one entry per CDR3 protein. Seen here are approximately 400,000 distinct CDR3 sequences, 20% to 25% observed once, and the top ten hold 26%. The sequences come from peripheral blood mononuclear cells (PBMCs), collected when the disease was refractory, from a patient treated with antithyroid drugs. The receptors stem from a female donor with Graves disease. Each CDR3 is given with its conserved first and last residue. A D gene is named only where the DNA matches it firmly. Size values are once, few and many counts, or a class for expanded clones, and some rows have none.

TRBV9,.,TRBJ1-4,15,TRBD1,TGTGCCAGCAGCCCGACAGGGGGATGGGATGAAAAACTGTTTTTT,CASSPTGGWDEKLFF
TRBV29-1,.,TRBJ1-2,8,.,TGCAGCGTCTCCCGGGAAACCTTC,CSVSRETF
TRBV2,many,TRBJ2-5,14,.,TGTGCCAGCAGTCAACGGACTATCCAAGAGACCCAGTACTTC,CASSQRTIQETQYF
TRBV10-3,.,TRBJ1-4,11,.,TGTGCCATCAGCCAGGACGAAAAACTGTTTTTT,CAISQDEKLFF
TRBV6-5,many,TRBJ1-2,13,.,TGTGCCAGCAGTTACTCGAACGGCTATGGCTACACCTTC,CASSYSNGYGYTF
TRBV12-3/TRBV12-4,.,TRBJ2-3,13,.,TGTGCCAGCAGTCTATTCGTCACAGATACGCAGTATTTT,CASSLFVTDTQYF
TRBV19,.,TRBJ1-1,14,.,TGTGCCAGTAGTGGACCGGTGACAGCCATAGAAGCTTTCTTT,CASSGPVTAIEAFF
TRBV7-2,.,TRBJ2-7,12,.,TGTGCCAGCAGCATTCGACGGGGTCTGGAGTACTTC,CASSIRRGLEYF
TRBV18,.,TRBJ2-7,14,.,TGTGCCAGCTCATCTTCCCGAGGGGTTGGGGAGCAGTACTTC,CASSSSRGVGEQYF
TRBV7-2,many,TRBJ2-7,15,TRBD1,TGTGCCAGCAGCTTAGCCCCCCAGGGACAGGGTAAGCAGTACTTC,CASSLAPQGQGKQYF
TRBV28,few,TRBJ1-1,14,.,TGTGCCAGCAGTTTCGGCTGGGGGGGCACTGAAGCTTTCTTT,CASSFGWGGTEAFF
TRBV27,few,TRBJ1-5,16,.,TGTGCCAGCAGTTTACAGGGGTTCAATAGCAATCAGCCCCAGCATTTT,CASSLQGFNSNQPQHF
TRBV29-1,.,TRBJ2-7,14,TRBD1,TGCAGCGTTGAATCCGGGACAGGGGCCCACGAGCAGTACTTC,CSVESGTGAHEQYF
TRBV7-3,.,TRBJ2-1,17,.,TGTGCCAGCAGAATCCGAAGCAAGCGAGGGATCTACAATGAGCAGTTCTTC,CASRIRSKRGIYNEQFF